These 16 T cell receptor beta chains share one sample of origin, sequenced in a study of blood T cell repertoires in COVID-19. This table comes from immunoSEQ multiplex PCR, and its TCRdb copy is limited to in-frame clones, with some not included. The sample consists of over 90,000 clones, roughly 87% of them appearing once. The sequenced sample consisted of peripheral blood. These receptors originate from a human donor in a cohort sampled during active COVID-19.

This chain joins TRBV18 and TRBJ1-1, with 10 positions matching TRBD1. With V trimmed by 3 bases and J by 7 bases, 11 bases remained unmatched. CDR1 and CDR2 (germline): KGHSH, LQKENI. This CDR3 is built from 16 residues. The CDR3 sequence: CASSPQGQGPTGEAFF. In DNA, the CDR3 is TGTGCCAGCTCACCTCAGGGACAGGGGCCCACGGGTGAAGCTTTCTTT. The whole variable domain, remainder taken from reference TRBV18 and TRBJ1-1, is NAGVMQNPRHLVRRRGQEARLRCSPMKGHSHVYWYRQLPEEGLKFMVYLQKENIIDESGMPKERFSAEFPKEGPSILRIQQVVRGDSAAYFCASSPQGQGPTGEAFFGQGTRLTVV.

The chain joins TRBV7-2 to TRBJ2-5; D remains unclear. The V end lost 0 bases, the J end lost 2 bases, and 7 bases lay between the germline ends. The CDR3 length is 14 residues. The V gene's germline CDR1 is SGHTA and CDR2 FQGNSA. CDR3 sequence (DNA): TGTGCCAGCAGCTTAGCTGGTCGGCAAGAGACCCAGTACTTC. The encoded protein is CASSLAGRQETQYF.

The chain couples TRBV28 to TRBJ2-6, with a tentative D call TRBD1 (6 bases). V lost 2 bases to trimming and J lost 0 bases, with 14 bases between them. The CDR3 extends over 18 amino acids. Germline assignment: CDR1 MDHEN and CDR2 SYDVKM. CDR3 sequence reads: CASSLVVPGASGANVLTF. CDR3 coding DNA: TGTGCCAGCAGTTTAGTTGTACCAGGGGCCTCTGGGGCCAACGTCCTGACTTTC.

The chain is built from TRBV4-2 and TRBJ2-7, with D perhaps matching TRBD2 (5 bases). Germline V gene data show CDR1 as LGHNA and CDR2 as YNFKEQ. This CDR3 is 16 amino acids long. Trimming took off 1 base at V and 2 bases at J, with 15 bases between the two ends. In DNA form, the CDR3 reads TGTGCCAGCAGCCAAGGTGTGGGATCCGGGGCCTACGAGCAGTACTTC. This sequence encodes CASSQGVGSGAYEQYF.

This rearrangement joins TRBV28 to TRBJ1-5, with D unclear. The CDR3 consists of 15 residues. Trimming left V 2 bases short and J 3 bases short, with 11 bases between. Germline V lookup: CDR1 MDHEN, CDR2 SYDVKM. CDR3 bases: TGTGCCAGCAGTTTAATAGGAGGTGACAATCAGCCCCAGCATTTT. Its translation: CASSLIGGDNQPQHF.

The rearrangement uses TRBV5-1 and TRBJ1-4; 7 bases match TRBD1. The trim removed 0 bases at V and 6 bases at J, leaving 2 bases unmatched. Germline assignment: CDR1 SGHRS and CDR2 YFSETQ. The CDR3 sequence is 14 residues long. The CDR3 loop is CASSLGGQYEKLFF. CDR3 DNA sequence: TGCGCCAGCAGCTTGGGGGGACAGTATGAAAAACTGTTTTTT.

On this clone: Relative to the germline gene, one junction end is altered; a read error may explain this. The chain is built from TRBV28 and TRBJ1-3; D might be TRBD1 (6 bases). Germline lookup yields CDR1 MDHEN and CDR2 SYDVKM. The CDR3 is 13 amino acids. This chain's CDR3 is CASRDGMGGQFSF. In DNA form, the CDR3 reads TGTGCCAGCAGGGACGGAATGGGGGGGCAATTCTCCTTT.

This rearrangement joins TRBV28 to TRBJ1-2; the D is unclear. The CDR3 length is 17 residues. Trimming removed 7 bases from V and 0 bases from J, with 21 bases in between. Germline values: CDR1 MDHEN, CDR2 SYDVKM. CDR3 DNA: TGTGCCAGCAATAGGCCCGGATGGGCCTTAGCTAACTATGGCTACACCTTC. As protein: CASNRPGWALANYGYTF.

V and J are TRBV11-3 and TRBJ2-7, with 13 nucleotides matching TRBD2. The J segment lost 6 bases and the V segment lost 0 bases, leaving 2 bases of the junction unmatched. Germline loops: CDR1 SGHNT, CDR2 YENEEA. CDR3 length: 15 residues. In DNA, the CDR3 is TGTGCCAGCAGCTTAGAAGGACTAGCGGGGGCCGAGCAGTACTTC. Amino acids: CASSLEGLAGAEQYF.

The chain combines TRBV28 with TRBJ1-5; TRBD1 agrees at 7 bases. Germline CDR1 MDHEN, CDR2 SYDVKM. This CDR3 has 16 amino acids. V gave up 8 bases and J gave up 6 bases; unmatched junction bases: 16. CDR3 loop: CASPSPPDRVPQPQHF. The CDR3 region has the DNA TGTGCCAGCCCCTCACCCCCTGACAGGGTCCCTCAGCCCCAGCATTTT.

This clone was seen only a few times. CDR3: CASSKPGQMGQYF. DNA of the CDR3: TGTGCCAGCAGTAAACCGGGACAGATGGGGCAGTACTTC. This chain joins TRBV6-5 and TRBJ2-7; 7 bases agree with TRBD1. The germline V gene has CDR1 MNHEY and CDR2 SVGAGI. V was clipped by 5 bases and J by 9 bases; unmatched bases: 10. The CDR3 runs 13 residues.

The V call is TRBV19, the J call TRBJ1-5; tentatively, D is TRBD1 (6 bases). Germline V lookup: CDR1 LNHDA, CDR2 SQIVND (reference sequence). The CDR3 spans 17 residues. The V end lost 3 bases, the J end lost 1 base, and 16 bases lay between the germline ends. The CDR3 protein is CASSIAGDSKSNQPQHF. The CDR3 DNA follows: TGTGCCAGTAGTATCGCAGGGGATAGTAAGAGCAATCAGCCCCAGCATTTT. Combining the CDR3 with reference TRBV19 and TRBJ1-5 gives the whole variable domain DGGITQSPKYLFRKEGQNVTLSCEQNLNHDAMYWYRQDPGQGLRLIYYSQIVNDFQKGDIAEGYSVSREKKESFPLTVTSAQKNPTAFYLCASSIAGDSKSNQPQHFGDGTRLSIL.

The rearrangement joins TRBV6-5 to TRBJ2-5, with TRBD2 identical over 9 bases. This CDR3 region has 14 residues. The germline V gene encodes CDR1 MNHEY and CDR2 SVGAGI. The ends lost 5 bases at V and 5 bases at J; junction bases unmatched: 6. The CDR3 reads CASSRLTSGETQYF. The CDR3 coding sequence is TGTGCCAGCAGTCGTCTAACTAGCGGGGAGACCCAGTACTTC.

The CDR3, as DNA: TGTGCCAGCAGCTATTTAGCGGGAGTGGCGGATACGCAGTATTTT. Residues: CASSYLAGVADTQYF. The chain couples TRBV28 to TRBJ2-3; 9 bases are a match to TRBD2. Germline CDR1 MDHEN, CDR2 SYDVKM. Trimming took 6 bases from V and 6 from J; bases not matched to a gene: 10. This CDR3 has 15 residues.

The chain's CDR3 is CASSIDSNTGELFF. The CDR3 coding sequence is TGTGCCAGTAGTATTGACAGTAACACCGGGGAGCTGTTTTTT. V usage is TRBV19 and J usage is TRBJ2-2; tentative D call: TRBD1 (5 bases). Deletions cut 3 bases from V and 2 bases from J, with 7 bases between. Germline V CDR1 and CDR2: LNHDA, SQIVND (reference sequence). The CDR3 consists of 14 residues.

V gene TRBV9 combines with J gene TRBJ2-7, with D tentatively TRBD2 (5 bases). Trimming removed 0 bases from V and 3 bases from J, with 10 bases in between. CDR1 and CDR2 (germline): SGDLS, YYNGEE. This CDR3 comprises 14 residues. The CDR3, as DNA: TGTGCCAGCAGCGTAGTGGCAGAGGGCTACGAGCAGTACTTC. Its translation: CASSVVAEGYEQYF.